The source of this TCR beta chain is a study of PD-1 blockade in classical Hodgkin lymphoma. Generated by immunoSEQ multiplex PCR, the TCRdb table keeps only in-frame clones and is missing some. The repertoire holds about 27,000 clones, with roughly 88% as singletons. Following autologous stem cell transplantation, relapse occurred in every patient, and exposure to brentuximab vedotin varied. CD8+ T cell isolation from thawed PBMCs was performed by magnetic negative selection. Study results and caveats: Partial responders and progressors had significantly lower baseline TCR diversity. Compared with baseline, CD4+ but not CD8+ TCR diversity had risen significantly by C4D1.

CDR1 SGHTA and CDR2 FQGTGA come from the germline V gene. Trimming at V came to 0 bases and at J to 3 bases, leaving 3 bases not matched to a gene. The CDR3 has 15 residues. Comments on this clone: As yet, its antigen is unknown.

This clonotype was sampled from a human donor with classical Hodgkin lymphoma. Sample: CD8+ T cells from blood, taken at baseline. The chain has TRBV7-3 and TRBJ2-3; TRBD2 matches at 7 bases. CDR3 sequence reads: CASSLTSGSTDTQYF. The CDR3 DNA is TGTGCCAGCAGCTTAACTAGCGGGTCAACAGATACGCAGTATTTT.